This T cell receptor beta chain is from a study of blood T cell repertoires in COVID-19 (dated by TCRdb to 2020 to 2021). Notes on the research overall: Samples from collaborators originated in the United States, Italy and Spain and spanned both the acute and convalescent phases of COVID-19. The material from the prospective study consisted of cDNA or gDNA derived from T cells, B-cell-depleted T cells, or PBMCs. Deeply sampled blood TCRbeta repertoires from subjects exposed to, actively infected with, or recovered from COVID-19 were included in the dataset. The repertoires were made available in a free public database intended to serve as a resource for research on the immune response to SARS-CoV-2. Samples were obtained from the ongoing ImmuneRACE study (first 160 participants) and from 1,254 subjects provided by 6 global collaborators. A de-identified subject ID, COVID-19 status, age in years and sex were almost always included in the sample metadata. Where HLA class I and class II types were available, the types were taken from metadata supplied by the sample provider, not from assay-based typing. Summary of the overall study and its limitations: How much clinical and demographic metadata was included differed by source and by participant, and the metadata was provided uncurated.

The collaborating institutions used their own protocols to collect whole blood in K2EDTA tubes. Collaborator samples were shipped for TCRbeta analysis as frozen whole blood, isolated PBMCs, or DNA extracted from either sample type. In the case of this clone: Its antigen remains undetermined. No quality values exist for individual bases; no much larger clone is one base distant.

Sequences KGHSH (CDR1) and LQKENI (CDR2) are obtained from the germline V gene. Including the terminal cysteine and phenylalanine, the CDR3 comprises 13 residues. The DNA shown is the 39-base CDR3, in frame from base 1. V is shortened by 4 bases, J by 10 bases, and the region joining them spans 11 bases. TCRbeta CDR3 regions were amplified from genomic DNA using the immunoSEQ Assay, a bias-controlled multiplex PCR. Per the source publication's procedure: The number of nucleated cells in each sample was estimated by amplification of reference gene primers within the assay. To quantify the absolute abundance of each unique TCRbeta CDR3 rearrangement, sequence reads were collapsed and filtered. Productive Simpson clonality was computed per sample as the square root of Simpson's diversity index over productive rearrangements. TCRdb's version of the immuneACCESS table is confined to in-frame rearrangements and falls short of the full clone set. An unresolved V gene accounts for under half of the shortfall where checked; the remainder is of unknown origin. V, J and clone size are taken as reported in that table, and D and trimming were inferred from the DNA itself. Here the sample has around 180,000 clones; roughly nine tenths occur a single time. The biggest ten clones account for 25% to 30% of the sample.

Here the chain combines TRBV18 and TRBJ1-6; no D gene can be assigned with confidence. Sequencing input: peripheral blood. This receptor was obtained from a man between 60 and 75 years old with acute or convalescent COVID-19. The DNA sequence is TGTGCCAGCTCACAACAGTCTGGATCACCCCTCCACTTT. It codes for CASSQQSGSPLHF.